The TCR beta chain described here comes from a study of cytomegalovirus exposure and HLA in healthy donors (dated by TCRdb to about 2017). Background on the whole study: According to an earlier analysis of 587 of the donors, roughly 180 million T cells yielded over 90 million unique TCR beta sequences and less than 300 Gb of sequence data. A handful of DR-DQ haplotypes were handled as single units for association and clustering because linkage in the cohort was strong. To predict cytomegalovirus infection status, the study brought together high-throughput TCR immunosequencing, statistical association of individual TCRs with disease status, and machine learning. Genome-wide SNP genotypes for about 65% of the roughly 670 donors were used in a later genetic analysis, which treated that subset as a discovery cohort. An early release that covered 500 to 800 HLA-typed donors contained approximately 300 gigabases of sequencing data and approximately 85 million unique TCR sequences. Alongside the repertoire data, information on donor age, sex, ethnicity and CMV serostatus was compiled. An earlier analysis of 587 of the donors used high-throughput TCR beta sequencing to judge whether each TCR beta V gene segment behaved as functional or pseudogenic. The later analysis used no new phenotypic data to find candidate immune exposures, relying instead on TCR beta sequences and their occurrence across donors. A later analysis re-examined previously published TCR beta repertoires from roughly 650 donors and added high-resolution HLA genotyping to investigate patterns of TCR occurrence. Across 300 to 500 genotyped donors of the cohort, an average of roughly 250,000 unique TCR beta nucleotide sequences per donor were sequenced, and about a sixth of those sequences were non-productive. The number of donors typed differed by locus, with roughly 629-640 for A, B, C, DRB1 and DQB1, roughly 520 for DQA1, 600 to 610 for DPA1, and some 440 for DPB1. Along with the roughly 670-subject first cohort, a separate validation cohort of about 110 different subjects was used. Both class I and class II loci were covered by HLA typing, at four-digit resolution. Of the 398 genotyped donors, 80% to 90% were placed in the genetic ancestry cluster associated with self-reported Caucasian donors. All discovery cohort repertoires had been generated on a single sequencing platform. The study aimed to test whether signatures of past pathogen exposure could be identified by cataloging public T cell receptors. Using immunosequencing, the study profiled T cell repertoires from about 620 subjects and related those repertoires to cytomegalovirus serostatus.

V has 0 bases trimmed and J has 3 bases trimmed; junction bases matching no gene number 9. In the germline V gene, CDR1 corresponds to SGHTA and CDR2 to FQGTGA. Including cysteine and phenylalanine, the CDR3 has 17 amino acids. Here the CDR3 DNA is all that survives: 51 bases in frame from base 1. The cohort comprised 710 or so healthy bone marrow donors. At the time of sampling, all cohort members were nominally healthy, though unrecorded immune exposures were likely present. The donor tested CMV seronegative and was one of the 352 seronegative cohort members. Every donor gave a peripheral blood sample, and the peripheral blood mononuclear cells from that sample were used for TCR beta sequencing. The Qiagen DNeasy Blood Extraction Kit was used to extract genomic DNA from the blood cell samples. What the authors observed across the whole study: Cytomegalovirus status was reported to be diagnosed by the classifier with high specificity and sensitivity in both the original and validation cohorts. Assigning TCR associations to individual alleles was difficult when HLA alleles, especially DR and DQ, strongly co-occurred. Because the 87-base-pair reads could not distinguish some IMGT-functional V segments, including TRBV6-2 and TRBV6-3, those segments were excluded. In a later analysis, several top co-occurrence clusters were reported to appear linked to parvovirus B19, influenza, CMV and Epstein-Barr virus. In vitro tests confirmed that three of the cytomegalovirus-associated TCR beta chains recognize cytomegalovirus antigens. Some 15 rarely observed V segments, including chromosome 9 orphons, were excluded from the earlier analysis of some 590 of the donors because counts were too low. For the cohort, immune exposure information was limited to CMV serostatus. The presence/absence analyses assumed that sequencing depth was roughly uniform across donors, and that assumption may not be true. It was suggested by the authors that the approach could potentially be generalized to other disease states and immunological phenotypes. In this cohort, only TCR beta chains were sequenced, and detectable features were limited by the absence of alpha or paired-chain data. HLA typing was unavailable for some donors at each locus, so association tests used only the typed subset. In a later analysis, most CMV-associated TCR beta chains were found to appear HLA-restricted, with HLA associations seemingly driven largely by CMV exposure. At a false discovery rate of 0.05, a later analysis linked 15,000 to 20,000 TCR beta sequences to specific HLA alleles. A further reported finding was that TCR beta sequences accurately predicted the HLA-A and HLA-B alleles for most subjects in the first cohort. According to a later analysis, TCR association rates differed among HLA loci, with DRB1 alleles showing the most associated TCRs and HLA-C alleles showing the fewest. The sequencing pipeline was judged likely to have produced a cluster of highly shared sequence variants as a technical artifact. Most TCR sequences were observed very rarely across donors, whereas some public TCRs were present in many individuals. According to a later genetic analysis, donors in an Asian-associated ancestry cluster had fewer N-insertions in productive TCRs than the roughly 670-donor mean. An association between a missense DCLRE1C variant and V-gene and J-gene trimming of TCR beta chains was found in a later genetic analysis and replicated in an independent cohort. In a later analysis, HLA-associated TCR beta chains were found to be more clonally expanded and to have lower generation probabilities than equally common non-associated chains. Linkage disequilibrium might explain the correlated functional status among segregating V segments, but an unknown experimental factor could not be excluded. Broadly in line with IMGT annotations, most TCR beta V segments showed up in productive rearrangements about 87% or about 30% of the time in an earlier analysis of 450 to 600 of the donors. The study gave a list of about 160 TCR beta chains associated with cytomegalovirus.

Libraries were prepared through the immunoSEQ multiplex PCR assay. For the multiplex PCR, a mixture combining 60 forward primers for TCR Vbeta segments and 13 reverse primers for TCR Jbeta segments was used. The CDR3 region of rearranged TCR beta genes was amplified from genomic DNA with a multiplex PCR assay. Amplified TCR beta libraries were sequenced as 87-base-pair reads on the Illumina HiSeq System. For the original study's pipeline: Across the roughly 670 repertoires, a later analysis counted 80 million or so unique TCR beta chains, roughly 11 million of which were shared by at least two donors. A nearest-neighbor algorithm error-corrected the raw reads and collapsed the reads into unique sequences, merging closely related sequences to remove PCR and sequencing errors. CDR3 sequences were aligned to IMGT reference sequences to assign V, D and J gene segments. For a sequence to be retained, a match of at least six nucleotides was required to both a V gene segment and a J gene segment. Rearrangements were called productive when the CDR3 lacked stop codons and stayed in frame with V and J; all others were non-productive. CDR3 was defined by IMGT convention, running from the second conserved V-encoded cysteine to the conserved J-encoded phenylalanine. Sequences without an unambiguous match to a single V gene segment were excluded from the earlier analysis of a few hundred of the donors. An earlier analysis of almost 600 of the donors classified V segments as functional when productive rearrangements were above 56.7% and as segregating when the standard deviation between donors was above 5%. A statistical classification framework was built to diagnose cytomegalovirus status from the catalog of TCR beta chain sequences. In a later analysis, TCR nucleotide sequences were compared against IMGT/GENE-DB human TR gene sequences so that V and J genes could be assigned. The TCRdist pipeline was used in a later analysis to assign CDR3 sequences and most-parsimonious VDJ recombination scenarios. A later analysis defined each TCR beta chain by its CDR3 amino acid sequence plus V-gene family, and excluded reads lacking a unique V-gene family. As a way to deal with suspected cross-contamination and a sequencing artifact, a later analysis dropped 450 to 600 nucleotide sequences that were highly shared and had low generation probability. A later analysis calculated a clonal expansion index for each public chain from normalized within-repertoire ranks of inferred template counts. In a later analysis, generation probabilities were computed with a VDJ recombination model fitted to out-of-frame rearrangements, and the resulting probabilities were checked against IGoR. A later analysis scored TCR-TCR, TCR-HLA and TCR-CMV co-occurrence with hypergeometric tests, applying a repertoire-size bias correction to TCR pairs. In a later analysis, false discovery rates were estimated by permuting HLA or CMV assignments 20 times. In a later analysis, co-occurring TCRs were grouped with DBSCAN, and TCRdist sequence similarity was added when clustering was performed within HLA-allele-positive subsets. Repertoires with fewer than 30,000 or more than 120,000 public chains were left out of co-occurrence clustering, as were about 5 repertoires with anomalous nucleotide sharing. This immuneACCESS table, as held by TCRdb, lists in-frame sequences with V and J called but not all clones. Of the missing ones, under half trace to an unresolved V gene in checked studies; the others have no known cause. V, J and clone size were drawn from that table, and D and trimming were deduced from the DNA. The sample contains about 100,000 clones, nearly 80% of them found a single time. Of the sample, under 4% falls within the top ten clones.

Note on this clone: The specificity of this receptor is unknown. Base qualities are not recorded, but no much larger clone differs from it by a single base.

The chain joins TRBV7-3 to TRBJ2-3, with 7 middle bases fitting TRBD2. Sequenced: PBMCs. The TCR originated in a woman aged 40 to 49 in good health and CMV-seronegative. CDR3 loop: CASSLTSMGGGTDTQYF. The DNA sequence is given as TGTGCCAGCAGCTTAACGTCGATGGGCGGGGGAACAGATACGCAGTATTTT.